This TCR beta chain appears in the sequencing data of a study of cytomegalovirus exposure and HLA in healthy donors. With respect to this clone: The antigen is not known.

The PCR contained 60 Vbeta and 13 Jbeta primers. Profiling relied on immunoSEQ multiplex PCR, and the TCRdb table lists in-frame clones only, not all of them. The sample has about 160,000 clones; roughly 81% are singletons. Whole-study findings and limits: Under in vitro conditions, a few CMV-associated chains were confirmed as specific for CMV antigens.

The CDR3 runs to 15 residues. Germline-derived CDR1 and CDR2 are GTSNPN and SVGIG (reference sequence). V gave up 4 bases and J gave up 4 bases, with 14 bases separating them. The rearrangement joins TRBV30 to TRBJ1-6, with TRBD1 as a possible D gene (5 bases). The source is a woman aged 45-59 years in good health and CMV-seronegative. The specimen sequenced was PBMCs. CDR3 protein: CAWKAGRGYNSPLHF. CDR3 in DNA: TGTGCCTGGAAGGCAGGACGGGGGTATAATTCACCCCTCCACTTT.